This T cell receptor beta chain came from a study of blood T cell repertoires in COVID-19. The overall study: In each case, the material was cDNA or gDNA derived from T cells, B-cell-depleted T cells, or PBMCs.

The ends lost 1 base at V and 8 bases at J; junction bases unmatched: 4. The CDR3 contains 14 residues. Germline V CDR1 and CDR2: MNHNS, SASEGT. This clone was seen a handful of times. The authors' processing: Scientists estimated how many nucleated cells there were by amplifying reference gene primers. Produced via immunoSEQ multiplex PCR; TCRdb's table is partial and in-frame only. The V and J calls and clone size were taken over from that table, and D and trimming were inferred from the DNA. The table records more than 300,000 clones, 87% of them present only once. This chain connects TRBV6-1 to TRBJ1-2, with 10 bases fitting TRBD1. Source material: PBMCs or T cells enriched from blood (not recorded which). The TCR comes from a woman in her 30s who had recovered from COVID-19. The CDR3 bases are TGTGCCAGCAGTGAAGGGACAGGGGGATTCGGCTACACCTTC. Translating it yields CASSEGTGGFGYTF.